The rows below give T cell receptor beta chains drawn from one sample of a study of T cells after yellow fever vaccination. Each CDR3 protein is one row after TCRdb ran MiXCR on the 5' RACE reads. This sample has about 340,000 distinct CDR3 sequences, with about 4% found just once. The specimen comprised PBMCs, sampled 5 days after the yellow fever booster vaccination. These receptors came from a man between 18 and 29 years old who received the YFV17D yellow fever vaccine. The CDR3 runs from the conserved cysteine through the conserved F or W. The D gene is left open where the match is weak. Expanded clones get a size class; other rows say once, few or many, or leave the size out.

D gene,clone size,J gene,V gene,CDR3 protein,CDR3 DNA
NA,many,TRBJ2-2,TRBV10-1,CASSVAGRDGELFF,TGCGCCAGCAGTGTGGCAGGGCGGGACGGGGAGCTGTTTTTT
TRBD2,many,TRBJ2-5,TRBV7-2,CASSSGLAQETQYF,TGCGCCAGCAGCTCCGGACTAGCTCAGGAGACCCAGTACTTC
NA,few,TRBJ2-2,TRBV15,CATRRGTDTGELFF,TGTGCCACCAGAAGGGGGACGGACACCGGGGAGCTGTTTTTT
TRBD2,NA,TRBJ2-3,TRBV5-4,CASSFGTSARTDTQYF,TGTGCCAGCAGCTTCGGGACTAGCGCTCGCACAGATACGCAGTATTTT
NA,NA,TRBJ1-2,TRBV5-8,CASSSDTNYGYTF,TGTGCCAGCAGCTCCGACACAAACTATGGCTACACCTTC
TRBD1,many,TRBJ1-1,TRBV7-2,CASSSRQGGDTEAFF,TGTGCCAGCAGCTCAAGACAGGGGGGCGATACTGAAGCTTTCTTT
NA,many,TRBJ2-5,TRBV18,CASSPNREETQYF,TGTGCCAGCTCCCCGAACAGGGAGGAGACCCAGTACTTC
NA,NA,TRBJ2-5,TRBV7-8,CASSAPWVGETQYF,TGTGCCAGCAGTGCACCGTGGGTGGGAGAGACCCAGTACTTC
NA,many,TRBJ2-7,TRBV4-3,CASSDRRLNEQYF,TGCGCCAGCAGTGACCGACGTTTGAACGAGCAGTACTTC
NA,many,TRBJ1-6,TRBV5-1,CASSPLGGNSPLHF,TGCGCCAGCAGCCCGTTGGGGGGTAATTCACCCCTCCACTTT
NA,few,TRBJ2-1,TRBV7-9,CASSLYAADNEQFF,TGTGCCAGCAGCTTATACGCAGCGGACAATGAGCAGTTCTTC
TRBD1,many,TRBJ1-1,TRBV6-5,CASKRQGGTEAFF,TGTGCCAGCAAGCGACAGGGGGGCACTGAAGCTTTCTTT
NA,NA,TRBJ1-6,TRBV28,CASSPPNVNRGPNSPLHF,TGTGCCAGCAGTCCACCTAACGTTAATCGGGGTCCCAATTCACCCCTCCACTTT
NA,many,TRBJ2-2,TRBV5-4,CASRPDPNTGELFF,TGTGCCAGCAGACCGGACCCGAACACCGGGGAGCTGTTTTTT
TRBD1,NA,TRBJ1-5,TRBV20-1,CSAIRGNGRNQPQHF,TGCAGTGCTATCAGGGGGAATGGGCGCAATCAGCCCCAGCATTTT
TRBD1,few,TRBJ1-2,TRBV4-1,CASSQDFAGGGYTF,TGCGCCAGCAGCCAAGATTTCGCAGGGGGAGGCTACACCTTC
TRBD2,few,TRBJ2-7,TRBV29-1,CSATDGGSQQYF,TGCAGCGCGACAGACGGGGGGAGTCAGCAGTACTTC
TRBD1,few,TRBJ1-1,TRBV7-9,CASSTRPWTGGVNEAFF,TGTGCCAGCAGCACCCGACCTTGGACAGGGGGGGTAAACGAAGCTTTCTTT
TRBD1,few,TRBJ2-3,TRBV27,CASGNRGQDTDTQYF,TGTGCCAGCGGAAATCGAGGACAGGACACAGATACGCAGTATTTT
NA,few,TRBJ1-1,TRBV6-5,CASSRQALNTEAFF,TGTGCCAGCAGTCGACAGGCCTTGAACACTGAAGCTTTCTTT
NA,many,TRBJ2-1,TRBV7-9,CASSLLAGEQFF,TGTGCCAGCAGCTTACTAGCTGGTGAGCAGTTCTTC
TRBD1,many,TRBJ1-4,TRBV6-6,CASSDPTGSEEKLFF,TGTGCCAGCAGTGACCCGACAGGGTCGGAAGAAAAACTGTTTTTT
TRBD2,few,TRBJ2-5,TRBV11-1,CASSSMDLLAGNQETQYF,TGTGCCAGCAGCTCGATGGATCTACTAGCGGGGAACCAAGAGACCCAGTACTTC
TRBD2,few,TRBJ2-1,TRBV12-3/TRBV12-4,CASSPTSGGRGEQFF,TGTGCCAGCAGCCCAACTAGCGGGGGGAGGGGTGAGCAGTTCTTC
TRBD1,many,TRBJ1-5,TRBV6-2/TRBV6-3,CASSPDRDQPQHF,TGTGCCAGCAGCCCAGACAGGGATCAGCCCCAGCATTTT
NA,many,TRBJ2-3,TRBV27,CASSFGRNTDTQYF,TGTGCCAGCAGTTTCGGGAGAAACACAGATACGCAGTATTTT
NA,NA,TRBJ1-2,TRBV5-4,CASRPTEGPSYGYTF,TGTGCCAGCAGACCAACCGAAGGGCCCAGTTATGGCTACACCTTC
NA,few,TRBJ2-5,TRBV19,CASRDEGVSWETQYF,TGTGCCAGCCGGGACGAGGGGGTCAGTTGGGAGACCCAGTACTTC
NA,many,TRBJ1-1,TRBV20-1,CSAGRWRDDTEAFF,TGCAGTGCGGGGCGGTGGCGGGACGACACTGAAGCTTTCTTT
NA,NA,TRBJ2-3,TRBV6-5,CASSGKRGTDTQYF,TGTGCCAGCAGTGGCAAAAGGGGCACAGATACGCAGTATTTT
NA,NA,TRBJ1-5,TRBV5-1,CASRTSSPRPQHF,TGCGCCAGCAGGACATCCTCGCCTAGGCCCCAGCATTTT
NA,many,TRBJ1-1,TRBV28,CASSLSALTRTVNTEAFF,TGTGCCAGCAGTTTATCAGCCTTAACCCGGACGGTGAACACTGAAGCTTTCTTT
NA,NA,TRBJ2-1,TRBV27,CASSKLFRENEQFF,TGTGCCAGCAGTAAGTTGTTCAGGGAGAATGAGCAGTTCTTC
NA,NA,TRBJ2-3,TRBV7-9,CASRSDSSDTQYF,TGTGCCAGCAGGTCGGACTCCTCGGATACGCAGTATTTT
NA,many,TRBJ2-1,TRBV7-6,CASSGAYYNEQFF,TGTGCCAGCAGCGGGGCCTACTACAATGAGCAGTTCTTC
TRBD1,many,TRBJ1-1,TRBV7-2,CASSSGQYTEAFF,TGTGCCAGCAGCTCGGGACAGTACACTGAAGCTTTCTTT
TRBD2,many,TRBJ2-1,TRBV7-8,CASNAAGVLNEQFF,TGTGCCAGCAACGCTGCGGGGGTACTCAATGAGCAGTTCTTC
TRBD2,few,TRBJ2-3,TRBV4-3,CASSHASGGTDTQYF,TGCGCCAGCAGCCACGCTAGCGGGGGGACAGATACGCAGTATTTT
TRBD2,few,TRBJ2-1,TRBV19,CASSVLAKQFF,TGTGCCAGTAGTGTACTAGCGAAGCAGTTCTTC
NA,NA,TRBJ2-2,TRBV15,CATSVHRTGTGELFF,TGTGCCACCAGCGTCCACAGGACTGGGACCGGGGAGCTGTTTTTT
NA,many,TRBJ1-1,TRBV6-5,CASSYVRVREAFF,TGTGCCAGCAGTTACGTCCGGGTAAGGGAAGCTTTCTTT